Listed here is a single T cell receptor beta chain. The junction and the germline gene differ at one end; a read error may be behind it. From genomic DNA, TCR beta CDR3 was amplified by two-round multiplex PCR. The first round of PCR was done with primers that matched each TRBV and TRBJ gene. TCRdb ran MiXCR on the multiplex PCR reads and lists one entry per CDR3 protein. Of 22,000 or so distinct CDR3 sequences listed, roughly 45% were seen once; the top ten hold 33%. None of the patients had undergone chemotherapy or radiotherapy beforehand or had any other malignancy, and each showed node-negative status on CT and PET/CT. This record comes from a study of prognosis after radiotherapy for stage I lung cancer. Study as a whole: As radiotherapy, SBRT was administered in 3 to 5 fractions with a biologically effective dose of at least 100 Gy.

Sample: PBMCs, taken before or after stereotactic body radiation therapy (not recorded which). The sequence was obtained from a donor over 45 with non-small cell lung cancer.

CDR3 region: CASGLIRGWNTEASF. Here the CDR3 DNA reads TGTGCTAGTGGTCTGATCAGGGGGTGGAACACTGAAGCTTCCTTT. The chain couples TRBV12-5 to TRBJ1-1; 7 bases map to TRBD1. CDR1 is LGHNT, CDR2 FRNRAP, per germline. CDR3 size: 15 residues.